These 13 T cell receptor beta chains were sequenced from one sample in a study of PD-L1 blockade in urothelial cancer. The sample's time point: pretreatment peripheral blood. Repertoires were generated with immunoSEQ multiplex PCR, while TCRdb's copy carries only in-frame clones and drops some. The sample lists some 45,000 clones; over 75% were seen once. The sample was PBMCs, taken around atezolizumab (anti-PD-L1) treatment. These receptor sequences come from a man aged 60 to 69 with urothelial cancer.

This clone was seen a single time. The rearrangement links TRBV2 to TRBJ2-5; TRBD1 matches 8 bases. From germline, CDR1 is SNHLY and CDR2 FYNNEI. The CDR3 length is 14 residues. The junction had 3 bases not matched to a gene; V was cut back by 2 bases and J by 4 bases. CDR3 sequence reads: CASSERDRTETQYF. The CDR3 nucleotides are TGTGCCAGCAGTGAAAGGGACAGGACAGAGACCCAGTACTTC.

Only a few counts were recorded for this clone. The chain has TRBV30 and TRBJ2-7; 7 bases are shared with TRBD2. V dropped 2 bases and J dropped 7; count of bases not matched to a gene: 20. CDR1 is GTSNPN, CDR2 SVGIG, per germline (reference sequence). The length of the CDR3 is 17 residues. The CDR3 here is CAWSLGTGAGRGREQYF. The CDR3 DNA reads as TGTGCCTGGAGTTTGGGAACTGGGGCAGGGCGGGGGAGGGAGCAGTACTTC.

J is TRBJ2-7 and V is TRBV5-6, with D possibly matching TRBD1 (6 bases). CDR3 length: 12 amino acids. V lost 4 bases to trimming and J lost 3 bases, with 8 bases between them. Germline-derived CDR1 and CDR2 are SGHDT and YYEEEE. The CDR3 DNA reads as TGTGCCAGCAGCGCGGACAGCTACGAGCAGTACTTC. Translated: CASSADSYEQYF.

J is TRBJ1-5 and V is TRBV28; 8 bases map to TRBD1. This CDR3 region has 17 residues. CDR1 and CDR2 (germline): MDHEN, SYDVKM. J lost 2 bases, V lost 4 bases, and 10 bases had no gene match. CDR3 bases: TGTGCCAGCAGTTCCACTTCAGGGGGCGTCGGCAATCAGCCCCAGCATTTT. It codes for CASSSTSGGVGNQPQHF. Full variable domain (outside the CDR3, taken from reference TRBV28 and TRBJ1-5): DVKVTQSSRYLVKRTGEKVFLECVQDMDHENMFWYRQDPGLGLRLIYFSYDVKMKEKGDIPEGYSVSREKKERFSLILESASTNQTSMYLCASSSTSGGVGNQPQHFGDGTRLSIL.

The chain is built from TRBV5-4 and TRBJ2-2; D unclear. Germline lookup yields CDR1 SGHNT and CDR2 YYREEE (reference sequence). V lost 3 bases to trimming and J lost 6 bases, with 15 bases between them. The CDR3 totals 15 residues. The CDR3 loop reads CASSSHISFPGELFF. The DNA of the CDR3 is TGTGCCAGCAGCTCCCACATCTCGTTCCCCGGGGAGCTGTTTTTT.

The chain is built from TRBV13 and TRBJ2-3; 10 positions match TRBD2. The V gene end was trimmed by 3 bases and the J gene end by 2 bases; junction bases not matched to a gene: 11. Per germline, CDR1 PRHDT and CDR2 FYEKMQ (reference sequence). The CDR3 totals 18 residues. CDR3 in DNA: TGTGCCAGCAGCTTCAAGAGCAGCGGGGGGGTGAACACAGATACGCAGTATTTT. This translates into CASSFKSSGGVNTDTQYF.

CDR3 coding DNA: TGTGCCAGCAGCTTATCAGGGGGGCGCCCGGAGACCCAGTACTTC. Its translation: CASSLSGGRPETQYF. This chain joins TRBV13 and TRBJ2-5; D is perhaps TRBD1 (7 bases). Trimming shortened V by 2 bases and J by 5 bases, and 15 bases separated the two germline ends. The germline gives CDR1 PRHDT, CDR2 FYEKMQ (reference sequence). The CDR3 length is 15 residues.

This clone was seen a handful of times. The rearrangement uses TRBV27 and TRBJ1-4, with a tentative D call TRBD1 (5 bases). V gave up 4 bases and J gave up 8 bases, with 14 bases separating them. Germline lookup yields CDR1 MNHEY and CDR2 SMNVEV (reference sequence). The CDR3 is made up of 14 amino acids. The CDR3 region is CASSWGRVEEKLFF. The DNA of the CDR3 is TGTGCCAGCAGTTGGGGCAGGGTAGAAGAAAAACTGTTTTTT.

The CDR3 protein is CATRSGQGFDEKLFF. The CDR3 DNA is TGTGCCACCAGATCGGGACAGGGGTTTGACGAAAAACTGTTTTTT. V usage is TRBV28 and J usage is TRBJ1-4; 10 nucleotides align to TRBD1. V dropped 10 bases and J dropped 8; count of bases not matched to a gene: 13. From germline, CDR1 is MDHEN and CDR2 SYDVKM. The CDR3 is 15 residues long.

This clone was counted a few times. The genes are TRBV6-1 and TRBJ2-7, with D perhaps matching TRBD1 (5 bases). V lost 2 bases and J lost 3, with 8 bases in between. CDR3 length: 13 amino acids. Per germline, CDR1 MNHNS and CDR2 SASEGT. The CDR3 region is CASSENRGYEQYF. The CDR3 DNA reads TGTGCCAGCAGTGAAAATAGGGGCTACGAGCAGTACTTC.

This chain links TRBV15 with TRBJ1-5; TRBD1 is a possible D gene (5 bases). Trimming removed 3 bases from V and 6 bases from J, with 15 bases in between. There are 15 residues in the CDR3. Germline V lookup: CDR1 LNHNV, CDR2 YYDKDF (reference sequence). For the CDR3, the DNA is TGTGCCACCAGCAGGGGCGGGGGATCCGGTCAGCCCCAGCATTTT. The encoded protein is CATSRGGGSGQPQHF.

This clone has just one count. The chain has TRBV5-1 and TRBJ2-7, with 9 bases identical to TRBD1. Losses at the gene ends were 4 bases for V and 0 bases for J; bases not matched to a gene: 5. This CDR3 is 15 amino acids long. Germline values: CDR1 SGHRS, CDR2 YFSETQ. As DNA, the CDR3 is TGCGCCAGCAGCCTGGGACAGGGTTACTCCTACGAGCAGTACTTC. Encoded protein: CASSLGQGYSYEQYF.

The chain is built from TRBV5-1 and TRBJ2-7; 8 nucleotides line up with TRBD1. The CDR3 sequence is 15 residues long. The germline CDR1 and CDR2 sequences are SGHRS and YFSETQ. V shed 0 bases and J 5 bases; nucleotides not matched to a gene: 7. The CDR3 protein is CASSLGDPGGNEQYF. CDR3 bases: TGCGCCAGCAGCTTGGGAGACCCAGGGGGCAACGAGCAGTACTTC.